This is a list of T cell receptor beta chains from one sample in a study of T-cell memory formation after mild COVID-19. TCRdb re-called the 5' RACE reads with MiXCR, one entry per CDR3 protein. Among over 35,000 distinct CDR3 sequences listed, roughly 9.8% were seen once. The sequencing sample was made of PBMCs or a T cell subset sorted from them (not recorded which). The receptors stem from an adult woman who had mild COVID-19 (a few samples of this study predate the infection). Cell type and time point are not known. The CDR3 runs from the conserved cysteine through the conserved F or W. A D gene is named only where the DNA matches it firmly. A row's size may be missing; if present it is once, few, many or a size class.

cdr3_aa cdr3_nt d_call cdr3_length clone_size j_call v_call
CASSERAGVLTDTQYF TGTGCCAGCAGTGAAAGGGCAGGCGTACTCACAGATACGCAGTATTTT . 16 few TRBJ2-3 TRBV6-1
CASSGGGLLNPQHF TGTGCCAGCAGCGGGGGAGGGCTCTTAAATCCCCAGCATTTT . 14 . TRBJ1-5 TRBV9
CASSQGQNTGELFF TGCGCCAGCAGCCAGGGACAGAACACCGGGGAGCTGTTTTTT . 14 . TRBJ2-2 TRBV5-1
CASSPPGGGQYF TGTGCCAGCAGTCCCCCAGGGGGGGGGCAGTACTTC . 12 . TRBJ2-7 TRBV27
CAISSGLAGASETQYF TGTGCCATCAGCTCGGGACTAGCGGGAGCCAGTGAGACCCAGTACTTC TRBD2 16 . TRBJ2-5 TRBV10-3
CASSPGAGNTEAFF TGTGCCAGCTCCCCGGGGGCGGGGAACACTGAAGCTTTCTTT . 14 few TRBJ1-1 TRBV18
CASTWSPTNEKLFF TGCGCCAGCACGTGGTCCCCAACTAATGAAAAACTGTTTTTT . 14 . TRBJ1-4 TRBV5-1
CASSRDRQETQYF TGTGCTAGCAGTCGGGACAGACAAGAGACCCAGTACTTC TRBD1 13 many TRBJ2-5 TRBV7-7
CASSFWTGQPQHF TGTGCCAGCAGCTTTTGGACAGGCCAGCCCCAGCATTTT TRBD1 13 . TRBJ1-5 TRBV7-2
CSVRDNYNQPQHF TGCAGCGTTCGTGACAATTACAATCAGCCCCAGCATTTT . 13 many TRBJ1-5 TRBV29-1
CASSPRENIQYF TGTGCCAGTAGTCCGCGGGAGAACATTCAGTACTTC TRBD2 12 . TRBJ2-4 TRBV19
CASSFQRGGGQTQYF TGTGCCAGCAGCTTTCAGCGGGGGGGCGGGCAGACCCAGTACTTC TRBD2 15 many TRBJ2-5 TRBV7-8
CASSPPPLRQGGTGELFF TGCGCCAGCAGCCCCCCACCCCTGCGACAGGGAGGAACCGGGGAGCTGTTTTTT . 18 many TRBJ2-2 TRBV4-1
CSVRTGAANTGELFF TGCAGCGTACGGACAGGGGCCGCGAACACCGGGGAGCTGTTTTTT TRBD1 15 few TRBJ2-2 TRBV29-1
CASSPPSGKMVGKLFF TGTGCCAGCAGCCCCCCCTCGGGGAAGATGGTGGGAAAACTGTTTTTT . 16 few TRBJ1-4 TRBV7-9